A selection of T cell receptor beta chains follows, all from one sample in a study of persistence of HIV-infected CD4 T cells. The antigens of these receptors remain unknown. The table came from immunoSEQ multiplex PCR; TCRdb's copy has only in-frame clones and leaves some out. The profile shows tens of thousands of clones, about 69% of them singletons. The sequencing here drew on CD4+ T cells sorted from PBMCs after approximately 19-hour stimulation, taken from a patient who received antiretroviral therapy. The receptors originated from an adult man with HIV who was CMV-seropositive. Each CDR3 is given without its conserved first and last residue. Each record gives: CDR3 protein, D gene, V gene, J gene. The D gene is left open where the match is weak.

CDR3: ASSLGGTLNTEAF
D: NA
V: TRBV7-2
J: TRBJ1-1

CDR3: ASSLGQGAGETQY
D: TRBD1
V: TRBV5-1
J: TRBJ2-5

CDR3: ASSWGSWTDSGNTIY
D: NA
V: TRBV7-7
J: TRBJ1-3

CDR3: ATSLNSNQPQH
D: NA
V: TRBV15
J: TRBJ1-5

CDR3: ASSYVRGGSQPQH
D: NA
V: TRBV6-2/TRBV6-3
J: TRBJ1-5

CDR3: ASSDLTVQKEKLF
D: NA
V: TRBV6-1
J: TRBJ1-4

CDR3: ASGQGAEALH
D: TRBD1
V: TRBV28
J: TRBJ1-6

CDR3: ASSYSAGAYEQY
D: NA
V: TRBV6-5
J: TRBJ2-7

CDR3: ASSQDPHLNEKLF
D: NA
V: TRBV4-1
J: TRBJ1-4

CDR3: ASSRPTSNQPQH
D: NA
V: TRBV23-1
J: TRBJ1-5

CDR3: AAKGHLTGELF
D: NA
V: TRBV24-1
J: TRBJ2-2

CDR3: ASSEVDRVSQH
D: TRBD1
V: TRBV6-1
J: TRBJ1-5

CDR3: AIRVSQMNTEAF
D: NA
V: TRBV10-3
J: TRBJ1-1

CDR3: AIRRQDFSGNTIY
D: NA
V: TRBV10-3
J: TRBJ1-3

CDR3: ASSQDSVHYEQY
D: NA
V: TRBV14
J: TRBJ2-7

CDR3: ASSHYSRRRDRSTTGAF
D: NA
V: TRBV4-1
J: TRBJ1-1

CDR3: ASSLGPIQGTTEAF
D: NA
V: TRBV18
J: TRBJ1-1

CDR3: ASSRGGTSNEQF
D: TRBD2
V: TRBV3-1/TRBV3-2
J: TRBJ2-1

CDR3: ASSGGQGTGTGELF
D: TRBD1
V: TRBV5-4
J: TRBJ2-2

CDR3: ASRRTTDNSPLH
D: NA
V: TRBV11-2
J: TRBJ1-6

CDR3: ASSYSTRLNYGYT
D: NA
V: TRBV6-5
J: TRBJ1-2

CDR3: TSNGANTGELF
D: NA
V: TRBV1
J: TRBJ2-2

CDR3: ASSKGRQGRGMNTEAF
D: TRBD1
V: TRBV19
J: TRBJ1-1

CDR3: ASSLGGPHFGETQY
D: NA
V: TRBV7-9
J: TRBJ2-5

CDR3: ASSPRQGDGYT
D: TRBD1
V: TRBV18
J: TRBJ1-2

CDR3: ASSPRSNTEAF
D: NA
V: TRBV12-3/TRBV12-4
J: TRBJ1-1

CDR3: ASSPSGGAVYEQF
D: TRBD2
V: TRBV5-4
J: TRBJ2-1

CDR3: ATTKDRANTGELF
D: TRBD1
V: TRBV19
J: TRBJ2-2

CDR3: ASSIKTDNQPQH
D: NA
V: TRBV19
J: TRBJ1-5

CDR3: ASSWGQQFYGYT
D: NA
V: TRBV28
J: TRBJ1-2

CDR3: ASSQVENTEAF
D: NA
V: TRBV4-2
J: TRBJ1-1

CDR3: ATLGTGTEAF
D: TRBD1
V: TRBV19
J: TRBJ1-1

CDR3: ASSLEDLDIGYSPLH
D: NA
V: TRBV11-2
J: TRBJ1-6

CDR3: ASNGDSSYEQY
D: TRBD1
V: TRBV2
J: TRBJ2-7

CDR3: ASTSRSPLH
D: NA
V: TRBV2
J: TRBJ1-6

CDR3: ASRSLTGMDEQF
D: TRBD1
V: TRBV10-2
J: TRBJ2-1

CDR3: ASSGSYNSPLH
D: NA
V: TRBV14
J: TRBJ1-6

CDR3: ASSGGGYGYT
D: NA
V: TRBV28
J: TRBJ1-2

CDR3: ASRGGGVYEQY
D: NA
V: TRBV27
J: TRBJ2-7

CDR3: ASSFGPTLSYGYT
D: NA
V: TRBV6-5
J: TRBJ1-2

CDR3: ASRGSGANVLT
D: NA
V: TRBV7-9
J: TRBJ2-6

CDR3: ATSRGGQGAIYEQY
D: TRBD1
V: TRBV15
J: TRBJ2-7

CDR3: ASSSYQENTEAF
D: NA
V: TRBV6-2/TRBV6-3
J: TRBJ1-1

CDR3: ASSLQQDLEAF
D: NA
V: TRBV5-4
J: TRBJ1-1

CDR3: ASSLSTSSYEQY
D: NA
V: TRBV28
J: TRBJ2-7

CDR3: ASSEFTGNTEAF
D: NA
V: TRBV5-1
J: TRBJ1-1

CDR3: ASSQNRDLYEQY
D: NA
V: TRBV18
J: TRBJ2-7

CDR3: ASSLEAYSGNTIY
D: NA
V: TRBV5-1
J: TRBJ1-3

CDR3: ASSYSGAMNTEAF
D: NA
V: TRBV6-2/TRBV6-3
J: TRBJ1-1

CDR3: ASSEGTAALF
D: NA
V: TRBV2
J: TRBJ1-4

CDR3: ASSQGQTLGEKLF
D: NA
V: TRBV3-1/TRBV3-2
J: TRBJ1-4

CDR3: ASSSQGQPQH
D: NA
V: TRBV6-6
J: TRBJ1-5

CDR3: ASSGGPTDTQY
D: NA
V: TRBV2
J: TRBJ2-3